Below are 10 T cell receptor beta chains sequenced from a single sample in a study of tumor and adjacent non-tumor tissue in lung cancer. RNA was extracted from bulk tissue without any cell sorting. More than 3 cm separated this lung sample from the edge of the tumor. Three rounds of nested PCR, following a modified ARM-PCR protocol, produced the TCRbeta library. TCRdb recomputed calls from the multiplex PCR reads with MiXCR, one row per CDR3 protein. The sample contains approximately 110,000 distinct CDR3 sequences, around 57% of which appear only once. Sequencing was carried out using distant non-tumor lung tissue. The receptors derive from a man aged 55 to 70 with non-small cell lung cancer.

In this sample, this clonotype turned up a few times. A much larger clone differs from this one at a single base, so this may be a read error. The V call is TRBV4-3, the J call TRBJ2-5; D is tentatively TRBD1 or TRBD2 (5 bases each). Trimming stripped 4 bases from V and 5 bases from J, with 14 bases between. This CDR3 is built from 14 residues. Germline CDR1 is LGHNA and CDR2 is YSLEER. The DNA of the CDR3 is TGCGCCAGCAGCCCCTGGGGGATAGGGGAGACCCAGTACTTC. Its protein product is CASSPWGIGETQYF.

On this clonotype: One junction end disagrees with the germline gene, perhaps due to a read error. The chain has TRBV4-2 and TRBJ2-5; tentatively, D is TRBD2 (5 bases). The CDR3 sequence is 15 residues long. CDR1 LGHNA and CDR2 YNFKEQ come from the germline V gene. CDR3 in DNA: TGTGCCAGGAGCCAAGCGGATCAGCCTCGAGAGACCCAGTACTTC. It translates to CARSQADQPRETQYF.

Here the CDR3 reads CASSTSGETQYF. CDR3 DNA sequence: TGTGCCAGCAGTACTAGCGGCGAGACCCAGTACTTC. This chain connects TRBV5-4 to TRBJ2-5; 8 bases align to TRBD2. Germline CDR1 reads SGHNT; CDR2 reads YYREEE (reference sequence). The CDR3 consists of 12 residues. The V gene end was trimmed by 5 bases and the J gene end by 5 bases; junction bases not matched to a gene: 2.

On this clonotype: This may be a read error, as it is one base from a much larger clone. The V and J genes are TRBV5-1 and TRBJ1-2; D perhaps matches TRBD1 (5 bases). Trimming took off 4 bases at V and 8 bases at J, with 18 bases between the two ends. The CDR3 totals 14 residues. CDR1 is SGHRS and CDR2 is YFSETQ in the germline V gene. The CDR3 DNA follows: TGCGCCAGCAGCACCGACAGTACTTTTGACGGCTACACCTTC. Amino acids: CASSTDSTFDGYTF.

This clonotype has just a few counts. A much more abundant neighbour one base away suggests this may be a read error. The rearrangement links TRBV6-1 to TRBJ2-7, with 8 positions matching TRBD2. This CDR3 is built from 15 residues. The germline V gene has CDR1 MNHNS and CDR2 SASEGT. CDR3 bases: TGTGCCAGCAGCGAAGGGCGGGGGGCCCCCTGCGAGCAGTACTTC. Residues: CASSEGRGAPCEQYF.

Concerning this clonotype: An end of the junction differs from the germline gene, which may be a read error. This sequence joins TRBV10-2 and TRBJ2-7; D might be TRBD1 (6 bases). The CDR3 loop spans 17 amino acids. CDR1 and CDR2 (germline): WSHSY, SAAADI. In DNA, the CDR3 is TGCGCTAGCAGTGGGTCGTTTGGACAGCCGATCATCTACGAGCAGTACTTC. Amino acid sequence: CASSGSFGQPIIYEQYF.

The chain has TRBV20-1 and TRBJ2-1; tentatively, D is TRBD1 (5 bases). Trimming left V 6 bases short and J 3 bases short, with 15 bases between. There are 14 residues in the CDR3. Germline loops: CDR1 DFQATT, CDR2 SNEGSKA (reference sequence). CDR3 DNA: TGCAGTGCCCCCGGAGACAGCTTCTACAATGAGCAGTTCTTC. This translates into CSAPGDSFYNEQFF.

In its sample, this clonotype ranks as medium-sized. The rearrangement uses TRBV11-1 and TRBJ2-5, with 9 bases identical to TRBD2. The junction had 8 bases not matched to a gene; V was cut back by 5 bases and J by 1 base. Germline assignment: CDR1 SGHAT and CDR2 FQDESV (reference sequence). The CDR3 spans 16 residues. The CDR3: CASSPGTSPTQETQYF. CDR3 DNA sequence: TGTGCCAGCAGCCCGGGGACTAGCCCGACCCAAGAGACCCAGTACTTC.

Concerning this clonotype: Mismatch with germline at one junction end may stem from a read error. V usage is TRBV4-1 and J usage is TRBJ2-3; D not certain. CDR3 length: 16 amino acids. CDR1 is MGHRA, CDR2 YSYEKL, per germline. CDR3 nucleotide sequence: TGCGCCAGCGGCCAGGCTGGTCAGGCTGGCACAGATATGCAGTATTTT. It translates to CASGQAGQAGTDMQYF.

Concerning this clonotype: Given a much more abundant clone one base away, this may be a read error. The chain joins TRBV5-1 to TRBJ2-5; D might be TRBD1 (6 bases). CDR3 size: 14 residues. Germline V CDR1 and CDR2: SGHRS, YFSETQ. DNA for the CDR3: TGCACCAGCAGCTTGTTGACAGGAAAAGAGACCCAGTACTTC. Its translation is CTSSLLTGKETQYF.